This T cell receptor (beta chain) came from a study of OX40 agonist ivuxolimab in advanced cancers. For the study in its entirety: Ivuxolimab, which targeted the costimulatory receptor OX40 (CD134), was an agonistic, fully human IgG2 monoclonal antibody. Of the 50 to 55 dose-escalation patients, hepatocellular carcinoma was present in about 20, melanoma in around 15, renal cell carcinoma in 9 and head and neck cancer in 9. Patients were allowed to have had prior anti-PD-1, anti-PD-L1 or anti-CTLA-4 therapy, and approximately 43% of the dose-escalation patients had previously received checkpoint inhibitors. Peripheral TCRbeta sequencing was intended to test whether TCR sequence diversity was altered and clonal T-cell expansion was caused by ivuxolimab. Three dose-escalation patients achieved partial responses, one with hepatocellular carcinoma and two with cutaneous melanoma. Intravenous ivuxolimab was administered to patients every 2 weeks at six dose levels: 0.01, 0.1, 0.3, 1.5, 3 and 10 mg/kg. The paper describes the monotherapy dose-escalation part (N of about 54 patients) of the phase I trial of ivuxolimab. A male proportion of roughly 80% and a mean age of roughly 58 years, ranging from roughly 23 to 79, were recorded for the dose-escalation cohort. What the work shows at the level of the full study, not this receptor alone: The antigen specificity of the peripheral T cells that underwent clonal expansion was not determined. Low levels of normalized T-cell clonal expansion were also seen in some nonresponding patients. At doses of 0.1 to 3.0 mg/kg, clonal expansion of both CD4+ and CD8+ blood T cells was observed from baseline to week 6. In the 0.1-3.0 mg/kg groups, partial responders were among the patients with the lowest normalized peripheral clonal expansion, particularly in CD8+ T cells. After ivuxolimab, CD8+ T cells had more expanded clones than CD4+ T cells on average.

Genomic DNA was isolated from the sorted cells so that the TCRbeta CDR3 region could be sequenced. TCRbeta CDR3 regions were sequenced using the immunoSEQ Assay. Drawn from immuneACCESS, this table holds only the in-frame rearrangements with V and J called that TCRdb kept. Clones are partly lost; checked studies trace under half to an unresolved V gene and leave the rest unexplained. The sample records 65,000 or so clones, 70% to 90% of which are singletons. The ten most abundant clones make up around 0.76% of the sample. The germline V gene specifies SGHAT as CDR1 and FQNNGV as CDR2. CDR3 length: 14 amino acids, cysteine to phenylalanine. CDR3 DNA only is kept here, 42 bases in frame from base 1. Relative to germline, V is 5 bases shorter and J is 5 bases shorter, with 12 bases between their ends. Patients with autoimmune disease history or receiving systemic immunosuppression were excluded from the trial. Peripheral blood for TCR sequencing was collected from all dose cohorts at baseline, on cycle 4 day 1, and on cycle 7 day 1. The samples were taken from a phase I, first-in-human, multicenter, open-label dose-escalation trial of ivuxolimab. Adults with locally advanced or metastatic melanoma, renal cell, hepatocellular, or head and neck squamous cell carcinoma were enrolled in the trial. CD4+ and CD8+ T cells were sorted separately from peripheral blood before TCR sequencing.

To note about this clone: Which antigen it targets is not known. There are no base qualities to consult, and no much larger clone falls within one base.

This TCR derives from an adult with an advanced solid tumor such as melanoma, head and neck, liver or kidney cancer. The sequences come from CD4+ or CD8+ T cells sorted from blood, collected in a trial of the OX40 agonist ivuxolimab. The chain couples TRBV11-2 to TRBJ1-4, with the D gene too uncertain to name. The DNA is TGTGCCAGCAGCACCGGTACCTGGAATGAAAAACTGTTTTTT. Its translation is CASSTGTWNEKLFF.